This T cell receptor beta chain was observed in a study of blood T cell repertoires in COVID-19. Study in general: Sites in the United States, Italy and Spain provided acute and convalescent COVID-19 samples. Sources were T cells, B-cell-depleted T cells, or PBMCs; the material itself was cDNA or gDNA.

V lost 1 base, J lost 5 bases, and 15 bases lay in between. The CDR3 has 15 residues. Germline V gives CDR1 MGHRA, CDR2 YSYEKL. This clone has ten or more counts. Authors' methods: Reference gene primer amplification yielded estimated nucleated cell counts. The data were produced by immunoSEQ multiplex PCR, yet TCRdb's version contains in-frame clones alone and is incomplete. V and J calls and clone size follow that table, whereas D and trimming were derived from the DNA. The sample includes over 45,000 clones, roughly three quarters of them seen just once. V usage is TRBV4-1 and J usage is TRBJ2-7; a possible D gene is TRBD1 (5 bases). This TCR came from a man aged 50 to 60 with active or convalescent COVID-19. The sample was peripheral blood. The CDR3 DNA is TGCGCCAGCAGCCAAGCCCTGACAGTTCTCAACGAGCAGTACTTC. Its protein product is CASSQALTVLNEQYF.